These 16 T cell receptor beta chains share one sample of origin, sequenced in a study of CD8 T cells in Susac syndrome. Random hexamers were used to reverse transcribe about 0.5 to 1 ug of RNA. TCRdb called the immunoSEQ multiplex PCR reads again in MiXCR, with one record for every CDR3 protein. The table has around 80,000 distinct CDR3 sequences, roughly 90% seen once. The sample taken for sequencing was CD8+ T cells from PBMCs. These receptors all stem from a human donor with multiple sclerosis.

This CDR3 reads CSARPYRTGRYGYTF. The CDR3 nucleotides read TGCAGTGCTAGGCCGTACCGGACGGGGCGGTATGGCTACACCTTC. The V gene is TRBV20-1, the J gene TRBJ1-2, with a weak D call TRBD1 (5 bases). This CDR3 has 15 amino acids. CDR1 and CDR2 (germline): DFQATT, SNEGSKA (reference sequence). V was pared by 3 bases and J by 5 bases, with 19 bases between.

This clonotype was seen a few times. This chain uses TRBV5-4 with TRBJ2-7; D might be TRBD2 (6 bases). There are 12 residues in the CDR3. V was clipped by 7 bases and J by 4 bases, with 12 bases between them. Germline CDR1 and CDR2: SGHNT and YYREEE (reference sequence). The CDR3 region is CASSPGLYEQYF. CDR3 coding DNA: TGTGCCAGCTCCCCGGGACTTTACGAGCAGTACTTC.

This clonotype was seen only a few times. J is TRBJ2-7 and V is TRBV4-1; TRBD2 matches 10 bases. Germline loops: CDR1 MGHRA, CDR2 YSYEKL. Unmatched junction bases numbered 10, after V lost 2 bases and J lost 6 bases. The CDR3 totals 16 residues. DNA for the CDR3: TGCGCCAGCAGCCAATTCGGAACTAGCGGGGAAGGCGAGCAGTACTTC. It codes for CASSQFGTSGEGEQYF.

V gene TRBV14 combines with J gene TRBJ1-1, with a possible D match to TRBD1 (6 bases). The CDR3 has 17 residues. V lost 2 bases, J lost 2 bases, and 18 bases lay in between. Germline loops: CDR1 SGHDN, CDR2 FVKESK. The CDR3 region has the DNA TGTGCCAGCAGCCAAACCTTTCTAGAACAGGGAAACACTGAAGCTTTCTTT. Amino acid sequence: CASSQTFLEQGNTEAFF.

In this sample, this clonotype turned up a few times. The DNA for the CDR3 is TGTGCCAGCAGTGATCTAGCCAAAAACATTCAGTACTTC. Its translation: CASSDLAKNIQYF. The chain carries TRBV27 and TRBJ2-4; D unclear. This CDR3 comprises 13 residues. Per germline, CDR1 MNHEY and CDR2 SMNVEV (reference sequence). V was shortened by 5 bases and J by 0 bases, with 5 bases between the two germline ends.

The rearrangement joins TRBV30 to TRBJ2-7; 8 bases match TRBD1. Germline V gene sequence: CDR1 GTSNPN, CDR2 SVGIG (reference sequence). CDR3 length: 13 residues. Losses at the gene ends were 5 bases for V and 2 bases for J; bases not matched to a gene: 5. CDR3 in amino acids: CAWGQGSPYEQYF. CDR3 coding DNA: TGTGCCTGGGGACAGGGAAGTCCCTACGAGCAGTACTTC.

Only a few counts were recorded for this clonotype. The CDR3 region has the DNA TGTGCCAGTAGTATTGTTAAGAGCTGGAATTCACCCCTCCACTTT. It is translated as CASSIVKSWNSPLHF. The V gene is TRBV19, the J gene TRBJ1-6; D ambiguous. The CDR3 covers 15 residues. Trimming pared 3 bases from V and 7 bases from J, leaving 13 bases between. CDR1 is LNHDA, CDR2 SQIVND, per germline (reference sequence).

This chain joins TRBV29-1 and TRBJ1-5, with D unresolved. From germline, CDR1 is SQVTM and CDR2 ANQGSEA. V gave up 5 bases and J gave up 5 bases, with 10 bases separating them. CDR3 size: 12 residues. The CDR3 nucleotides are TGCAGCGTTCAAGGGAATGATCAGCCCCAGCATTTT. Protein sequence: CSVQGNDQPQHF.

The chain recombines TRBV15 with TRBJ2-1, with D tentatively TRBD1 (5 bases). Germline CDR1 and CDR2: LNHNV and YYDKDF (reference sequence). V gave up 8 bases and J gave up 0 bases, with 8 bases separating them. The CDR3 spans 13 residues. CDR3 coding DNA: TGTGCCACCGGAAGGGGCTCCTACAATGAGCAGTTCTTC. Translating it yields CATGRGSYNEQFF. Together with reference TRBV15 and TRBJ2-1, the CDR3 gives the full variable domain: DAMVIQNPRYQVTQFGKPVTLSCSQTLNHNVMYWYQQKSSQAPKLLFHYYDKDFNNEADTPDNFQSRRPNTSFCFLDIRSPGLGDTAMYLCATGRGSYNEQFFGPGTRLTVL.

V usage is TRBV7-6 and J usage is TRBJ2-1; TRBD2 matches 10 bases. The CDR3 extends over 16 amino acids. Germline CDR1 SGHVS, CDR2 FNYEAQ. The junction had 6 bases not matched to a gene; V was cut back by 3 bases and J by 4 bases. CDR3 residues: CASSLALAGVYNEQFF. CDR3 sequence (DNA): TGTGCCAGCAGCTTGGCGCTAGCGGGAGTTTACAATGAGCAGTTCTTC.

The chain employs TRBV6-2 or TRBV6-3 and TRBJ2-1; 10 nucleotides match TRBD1. Germline CDR1 reads MNHEY; CDR2 reads SVGEGT. The CDR3 runs 13 residues. V was pared by 7 bases and J by 7 bases, with 4 bases of the junction left unmatched. CDR3 sequence reads: CASTGTGENEQFF. Written as DNA, the CDR3 is TGTGCCAGCACCGGGACAGGGGAGAATGAGCAGTTCTTC.

The CDR3 loop is CAWSLETGEWNEQFF. CDR3 in DNA: TGTGCCTGGAGTCTGGAGACAGGGGAATGGAATGAGCAGTTCTTC. The chain joins TRBV30 to TRBJ2-1, with 8 bases matching TRBD1. The CDR3 sequence is 15 residues long. Germline values: CDR1 GTSNPN, CDR2 SVGIG (reference sequence). The ends lost 2 bases at V and 7 bases at J; junction bases unmatched: 10.

This chain joins TRBV27 and TRBJ1-1; D call uncertain. The germline V and J ends were trimmed by 3 bases and 4 bases, with 12 bases remaining between them. The V gene's germline CDR1 is MNHEY and CDR2 SMNVEV (reference sequence). This CDR3 region has 14 residues. CDR3 DNA sequence: TGTGCCAGCAGTTTTGGGAGGTTGGGCACTGAAGCTTTCTTT. Its translation is CASSFGRLGTEAFF.

Notes on this clonotype: No conserved phenylalanine or tryptophan is present at the end of the CDR3, so a read error is the likely explanation. This rearrangement joins TRBV12-5 to TRBJ1-6; D is perhaps TRBD1 (5 bases). This CDR3 has 14 amino acids. V gave up 6 bases and J gave up 9 bases, with 15 bases separating them. Germline values: CDR1 LGHNT, CDR2 FRNRAP. CDR3 coding DNA: TGTGCTAGTGGACGGGACGAAGAAACTTCACCCCTCCACCTT. Translated, it gives CASGRDEETSPLHL.

J is TRBJ1-5 and V is TRBV19, with D tentatively TRBD1 (5 bases). The CDR3 contains 14 residues. CDR1 is LNHDA and CDR2 is SQIVND in the germline V gene (reference sequence). V lost 5 bases, J lost 5 bases, and 13 bases lay in between. The CDR3 region has the DNA TGTGCCAGTAGTGGGGGAATTCAGGATCAGCCCCAGCATTTT. Amino acid sequence: CASSGGIQDQPQHF.

In its sample, this clonotype was seen once. This chain uses TRBV6-5 with TRBJ1-1, with D possibly being TRBD1 (6 bases). CDR1 is MNHEY and CDR2 is SVGAGI in the germline V gene. This CDR3 contains 14 residues. Trimming shortened V by 6 bases and J by 8 bases, and 19 bases separated the two germline ends. CDR3 amino acids: CASSYRKQGAEAFF. DNA of the CDR3: TGTGCCAGCAGCTACAGGAAACAGGGCGCGGAAGCTTTCTTT.